This T cell receptor (beta chain) was captured by sequencing in a study of blood T cell repertoires in COVID-19. Germline V gene lookup returns CDR1 LNHDA and CDR2 SQIVND (reference sequence). V was pared by 3 bases and J by 7 bases, with 15 bases between. This CDR3 contains 15 residues. Measured with immunoSEQ multiplex PCR; TCRdb has only the in-frame clones, and not every one. The sample has around 99,000 clones; 90% are singletons. This TCR was sampled from a human donor in a cohort sampled during active COVID-19. Material: peripheral blood. This chain links TRBV19 with TRBJ1-4; no clear D. This CDR3 reads CASSISGAGGEKLFF. CDR3 coding DNA: TGTGCCAGTAGTATTTCAGGAGCCGGAGGTGAAAAACTGTTTTTT.